The entry that follows covers one TCR beta chain sequence. Its antigen is as yet unknown. PCR primers comprised 60 Vbeta and 13 Jbeta primers. Sequenced by immunoSEQ multiplex PCR; TCRdb stores in-frame clones only, minus some. The sample yields about 170,000 clones, around three quarters seen once. This sample is drawn from a study of cytomegalovirus exposure and HLA in healthy donors. Study summary: Samples from HLA-typed donors yielded around 79 million unique TCRs in an early data release. Study observations and caveats: About 87% or about 30% of the time was how often most TCR beta V segments were productive, according to an earlier analysis.

V was clipped by 2 bases and J by 0 bases, with 8 bases between them. The CDR3 has 14 amino acids. Germline-derived CDR1 and CDR2 are MDHEN and SYDVKM. Specimen: PBMCs. This clonotype originated in a woman aged 25 to 39 in good health and CMV-seropositive. J is TRBJ2-7 and V is TRBV28; D call uncertain. In DNA, the CDR3 is TGTGCCAGCAGTTTAGCTGGAGCCTCCTACGAGCAGTACTTC. It translates to CASSLAGASYEQYF.